Given below is one TCR beta chain in context. Generated by immunoSEQ multiplex PCR, the TCRdb table keeps only in-frame clones and is missing some. The table records fewer than 8,000 clones, roughly 67% of them present only once. The time point: cycle 4 day 1 (C4D1), after six to seven weeks of nivolumab. All patients relapsed after autologous stem cell transplantation, and brentuximab vedotin exposure varied. Thawed PBMCs underwent magnetic negative selection to obtain purified CD8+ T cells. This sample stems from a study of PD-1 blockade in classical Hodgkin lymphoma. Germline CDR1 reads SGHDT; CDR2 reads YYEEEE. This CDR3 has 11 amino acids. The ends were cut back, 2 bases at V and 0 bases at J, with 0 bases in the middle.

The TCR was taken from a human donor with classical Hodgkin lymphoma. The material sequenced was CD8+ T cells from blood, taken before the fourth cycle of nivolumab. The V gene is TRBV5-6, the J gene TRBJ2-7; D ambiguous. CDR3 sequence reads: CASSFSYEQYF. The CDR3 bases are TGTGCCAGCAGCTTCTCCTACGAGCAGTACTTC.